The 32 T cell receptor beta chains reported below all come from one sample, sequenced in a study of T cell responses to AZD1222 COVID-19 vaccine. Measured with immunoSEQ multiplex PCR; TCRdb has only the in-frame clones, and not every one. The sample includes roughly 75,000 clones, around 87% of them seen just once. The sample here was peripheral blood, taken 28 days after the second AZD1222 dose. All receptors derive from an adult who received the AZD1222 COVID-19 vaccine.

The chain couples TRBV6-1 to TRBJ1-5; TRBD1 matches at 9 bases. With 4 bases clipped from V and 3 bases from J, the junction kept 7 bases outside the gene matches. Looked up from germline, CDR1 is MNHNS and CDR2 is SASEGT. CDR3 length equals 16 residues. In DNA form, the CDR3 reads TGTGCCAGCAGTGCCCCGGGACAGGGCGTCAATCAGCCCCAGCATTTT. Its translation is CASSAPGQGVNQPQHF.

The chain has TRBV9 and TRBJ1-2, with TRBD1 matching 11 bases. The germline CDR1 and CDR2 sequences are SGDLS and YYNGEE. This CDR3 is 14 amino acids long. V shed 4 bases, J shed 4 bases, and the junction held 3 bases outside the gene matches. This CDR3 reads CASSPGTGGYGYTF. The CDR3 DNA reads TGTGCCAGCAGCCCCGGGACAGGGGGCTATGGCTACACCTTC.

The chain uses TRBV5-1 and TRBJ1-1; the D is unclear. The CDR3 is made up of 15 amino acids. Trimming removed 0 bases at V and 2 bases at J, with 11 bases between. Germline CDR1 and CDR2: SGHRS and YFSETQ. For the CDR3, the DNA is TGCGCCAGCAGCTTGGGGCTAGGCGGTAACACTGAAGCTTTCTTT. Its translation is CASSLGLGGNTEAFF.

The chain carries TRBV5-1 and TRBJ1-2; D gene uncertain. This CDR3 is 9 amino acids long. Per germline, CDR1 SGHRS and CDR2 YFSETQ. V was trimmed by 4 bases and J by 7 bases, leaving 2 bases between them. DNA of the CDR3: TGCGCCAGCAGCGGTGGCTACACCTTC. It specifies CASSGGYTF.

This sequence joins TRBV24-1 and TRBJ2-7; 9 nucleotides match TRBD1. This CDR3 is 14 amino acids long. Germline loops: CDR1 KGHDR, CDR2 SFDVKD. V shed 9 bases and J 2 bases; nucleotides not matched to a gene: 7. The CDR3 DNA follows: TGTGCCACCTCCAACAGGGGGCGTCCCTACGAGCAGTACTTC. Its translation is CATSNRGRPYEQYF.

This clone was recorded once. The V gene is TRBV5-1, the J gene TRBJ2-3; D tentatively reads TRBD1 or TRBD2 (5 bases each). Germline V CDR1 and CDR2: SGHRS, YFSETQ. V lost 1 base, J lost 6 bases, and 12 bases lay in between. The CDR3 has 14 amino acids. This chain's CDR3 is CASSLLRGPDTQYF. CDR3 DNA: TGCGCCAGCAGCTTGCTCCGGGGCCCCGATACGCAGTATTTT.

The chain is built from TRBV25-1 and TRBJ2-7, with 9 nucleotides matching TRBD1. In germline, CDR1 is MGHDK, CDR2 SYGVNS. Trimming took 10 bases from V and 2 from J; bases not matched to a gene: 3. The CDR3 is 12 residues long. The CDR3 bases are TGTGCCACCGGGACAGGGACCTACGAGCAGTACTTC. Translating gives CATGTGTYEQYF.

The chain combines TRBV5-3 with TRBJ2-7, with D unresolved. TRBV5-3 is marked as an open reading frame, function uncertain. The germline V and J ends were trimmed by 4 bases and 4 bases, with 3 bases remaining between them. CDR3 size: 10 residues. The CDR3 spells CARSPYEQYF. The DNA of the CDR3 is TGTGCCAGAAGCCCTTACGAGCAGTACTTC.

V usage is TRBV18 and J usage is TRBJ1-5; D possibly corresponds to TRBD1 (6 bases). This CDR3 region has 23 residues. In germline, CDR1 is KGHSH, CDR2 LQKENI. V was pared by 2 bases and J by 4 bases, with 36 bases between. The chain's CDR3 is CASSPEGATAYGSGVLKNQPQHF. CDR3 in DNA: TGTGCCAGCTCACCAGAGGGAGCAACGGCCTACGGGTCAGGGGTCTTAAAGAATCAGCCCCAGCATTTT.

This clone has a single count. The chain recombines TRBV3-1 (or the pseudogene TRBV3-2) with TRBJ2-5; possible D gene TRBD2, 6 bases. The length of the CDR3 is 16 residues. V gave up 0 bases and J gave up 6 bases, with 17 bases separating them. The germline gives CDR1 LGHDT, CDR2 YNNKEL (reference sequence). CDR3 residues: CASSQEGRVEGQTQYF. In DNA form, the CDR3 reads TGTGCCAGCAGCCAAGAGGGCAGGGTGGAGGGTCAGACCCAGTACTTC.

The genes are TRBV7-3 and TRBJ1-2, with TRBD1 identical over 7 bases. The CDR3 extends over 13 amino acids. The V segment lost 8 bases and the J segment 7 bases; nucleotides outside the gene matches: 10. Germline V CDR1 and CDR2: SGHTA, FQGTGA. In DNA, the CDR3 is TGTGCCAGCTCACCAGGGGGGGACCGTGGCTACACCTTC. Translated, it gives CASSPGGDRGYTF.

The rearrangement links TRBV7-8 to TRBJ1-6, with 12 bases that match TRBD1. V was clipped by 5 bases and J by 9 bases; unmatched bases: 11. Germline V gives CDR1 SGHVS, CDR2 FQNEAQ. This CDR3 comprises 17 residues. The CDR3 DNA sequence: TGTGCCAGCAGCGGAGGGACAGGGGGCTTAGGGTCTTCACCCCTCCACTTT. Protein: CASSGGTGGLGSSPLHF.

This chain joins TRBV20-1 and TRBJ2-4; no clear D. The CDR3 covers 13 residues. Looked up from germline, CDR1 is DFQATT and CDR2 is SNEGSKA (reference sequence). V was cut by 3 bases and J by 6 bases, with 12 bases left in between. CDR3 protein: CSASGVDGNIQYF. The CDR3, as DNA: TGCAGTGCTAGTGGAGTGGATGGAAACATTCAGTACTTC.

This chain links TRBV30 with TRBJ2-1; 10 positions match TRBD1. The trim removed 1 base at V and 16 bases at J, leaving 4 bases unmatched. CDR3 length equals 11 residues. Germline V lookup: CDR1 GTSNPN, CDR2 SVGIG (reference sequence). The CDR3 DNA is TGTGCCTGGAGTGCTGGGGACAGGGGATTCTTC. This gives the protein CAWSAGDRGFF. The whole variable domain, remainder taken from reference TRBV30 and TRBJ2-1, is SQTIHQWPATLVQPVGSPLSLECTVEGTSNPNLYWYRQAAGRGLQLLFYSVGIGQISSEVPQNLSASRPQDRQFILSSKKLLLSDSGFYLCAWSAGDRGFFGPGTRLTVL.

The chain is built from TRBV7-9 and TRBJ2-5; TRBD1 might be the D (5 bases). The length of the CDR3 is 13 residues. Germline CDR1 reads SEHNR; CDR2 reads FQNEAQ (reference sequence). V was shortened by 5 bases and J by 3 bases, with 10 bases between the two germline ends. Here the CDR3 DNA reads TGTGCCAGCAGCCCCCCGACAGAAGAGACCCAGTACTTC. This translates into CASSPPTEETQYF. The entire variable domain, with the rest obtained from reference TRBV7-9 and TRBJ2-5, is as follows: DTGVSQNPRHKITKRGQNVTFRCDPISEHNRLYWYRQTLGQGPEFLTYFQNEAQLEKSRLLSDRFSAERPKGSFSTLEIQRTEQGDSAMYLCASSPPTEETQYFGPGTRLLVL.

The chain combines TRBV28 with TRBJ2-1; the match to TRBD2 covers 13 bases. Losses at the gene ends were 6 bases for V and 8 bases for J; bases not matched to a gene: 7. The CDR3 totals 15 residues. Per the germline V gene, CDR1 is MDHEN and CDR2 is SYDVKM. The CDR3 DNA is TGTGCCAGCAGGCGGACAGGACTAGCGGGGGATGAGCAGTTCTTC. Protein: CASRRTGLAGDEQFF.

The J gene is TRBJ1-2, the V gene TRBV28; D might be TRBD1 (6 bases). Germline CDR1 reads MDHEN; CDR2 reads SYDVKM. The V gene lost 11 bases and the J gene lost 2 bases, with 15 bases spanning the gap. This CDR3 region has 13 residues. This chain's CDR3 is CAGAGADNYGYTF. In DNA form, the CDR3 reads TGTGCCGGAGCAGGGGCAGACAACTATGGCTACACCTTC.

The chain joins TRBV19 to TRBJ1-5; 7 positions agree with TRBD1. Germline CDR1 and CDR2: LNHDA and SQIVND (reference sequence). The length of the CDR3 is 14 residues. Trimming took 5 bases from V and 5 from J; bases not matched to a gene: 6. The chain's CDR3 is CASSATGMDQPQHF. The CDR3 bases are TGTGCCAGTAGTGCGACAGGGATGGATCAGCCCCAGCATTTT.

The chain recombines TRBV9 with TRBJ2-5, with TRBD1 matching over 9 bases. V dropped 0 bases and J dropped 5; count of bases not matched to a gene: 2. Germline values: CDR1 SGDLS, CDR2 YYNGEE. The CDR3 loop spans 14 amino acids. Written as DNA, the CDR3 is TGTGCCAGCAGCGTAGGGACAGGGGTCGAGACCCAGTACTTC. Residues: CASSVGTGVETQYF.

The genes are TRBV7-8 and TRBJ1-2; 8 bases agree with TRBD1. Per germline, CDR1 SGHVS and CDR2 FQNEAQ. Trimming at V came to 5 bases and at J to 2 bases, leaving 7 bases not matched to a gene. This CDR3 comprises 15 residues. The CDR3 loop is CASSRSTGANYGYTF. The CDR3 nucleotides read TGTGCCAGCAGCAGATCGACAGGGGCGAACTATGGCTACACCTTC.

The V call is TRBV11-3, the J call TRBJ1-4; the D is unclear. V was trimmed by 7 bases and J by 6 bases, leaving 12 bases between them. Germline V lookup: CDR1 SGHNT, CDR2 YENEEA. The CDR3 contains 13 residues. The CDR3 spells CASKGGGDEKLFF. CDR3 sequence (DNA): TGTGCCAGCAAGGGCGGCGGGGATGAAAAACTGTTTTTT.

A single count supports this clone. This chain connects TRBV5-1 to TRBJ2-5; 8 bases are a match to TRBD2. The CDR3 sequence is 17 residues long. V was pared by 4 bases and J by 1 base, with 12 bases of the junction left unmatched. Germline V gene lookup returns CDR1 SGHRS and CDR2 YFSETQ. This CDR3 is CASSRRTSSAVQETQYF. CDR3 DNA: TGCGCCAGCAGCCGAAGGACTAGCTCCGCCGTCCAAGAGACCCAGTACTTC. The full variable domain, completed using reference TRBV5-1 and TRBJ2-5, is KAGVTQTPRYLIKTRGQQVTLSCSPISGHRSVSWYQQTPGQGLQFLFEYFSETQRNKGNFPGRFSGRQFSNSRSEMNVSTLELGDSALYLCASSRRTSSAVQETQYFGPGTRLLVL.

The V gene is TRBV30, the J gene TRBJ2-5; D remains ambiguous. The V end was cut by 2 bases, the J end by 5 bases, with 6 bases between. Germline V gene data show CDR1 as GTSNPN and CDR2 as SVGIG (reference sequence). The CDR3 runs to 11 residues. The CDR3 here is CAWSSGETQYF. The CDR3 DNA follows: TGTGCCTGGAGTAGTGGGGAGACCCAGTACTTC.

The rearrangement joins TRBV28 to TRBJ2-2; the D gene could be TRBD1 or TRBD2 (6 bases each). Germline assignment: CDR1 MDHEN and CDR2 SYDVKM. There are 14 residues in the CDR3. V gave up 7 bases and J gave up 3 bases, with 12 bases separating them. The CDR3, as DNA: TGTGCCAGCACCAAGGGGGGATACACCGGGGAGCTGTTTTTT. Its protein product is CASTKGGYTGELFF.

CDR3 sequence reads: CASSEDGDRVLGYTF. CDR3 sequence (DNA): TGTGCCAGCAGTGAAGACGGGGACAGGGTCTTAGGCTACACCTTC. The chain couples TRBV2 to TRBJ1-2, with 9 bases identical to TRBD1. The CDR3 consists of 15 residues. With V trimmed by 1 base and J by 8 bases, 8 bases remained unmatched. Germline V gene lookup returns CDR1 SNHLY and CDR2 FYNNEI.

The J gene is TRBJ1-2, the V gene TRBV19, with D uncertain. Germline V gene lookup returns CDR1 LNHDA and CDR2 SQIVND (reference sequence). CDR3 length equals 14 residues. The ends were cut back, 3 bases at V and 4 bases at J, with 12 bases in the middle. CDR3 nucleotides: TGTGCCAGTAGTATGCTTCAACCGGGCTATGGCTACACCTTC. Translated, it gives CASSMLQPGYGYTF.

About this clone itself: Sequence at one end of the junction differs from germline and may be a read error. The gene calls are TRBV19 and TRBJ2-6; perhaps TRBD2 as D (5 bases). The CDR3 extends over 17 amino acids. Germline CDR1 LNHDA, CDR2 SQIVND (reference sequence). The CDR3 DNA sequence: TGTGCCAGTAGTATTCGGGGATCTGTGGATGGGACCAACGTCCTGACTTTC. Residues: CASSIRGSVDGTNVLTF.

J is TRBJ2-3 and V is TRBV20-1; D gene ambiguous. Trimming removed 6 bases at V and 5 bases at J, with 6 bases between. CDR1 DFQATT and CDR2 SNEGSKA come from the germline V gene (reference sequence). The CDR3 is 10 residues long. CDR3 loop: CSAPIDTQYF. CDR3 bases: TGCAGTGCCCCAATAGATACGCAGTATTTT.

In its sample, this clone was seen once. The chain recombines TRBV10-3 with TRBJ1-5, with 8 bases matching TRBD1. The trim removed 0 bases at V and 4 bases at J, leaving 8 bases unmatched. Germline V CDR1 and CDR2: ENHRY, SYGVKD. The CDR3 contains 17 residues. The CDR3 nucleotides are TGTGCCATCAGTGAGTCGGTCCAGGGGGCTCGGAATCAGCCCCAGCATTTT. This gives the protein CAISESVQGARNQPQHF.

The chain is built from TRBV30 and TRBJ1-3; 7 nucleotides match TRBD1. There are 15 residues in the CDR3. J lost 3 bases, V lost 2 bases, and 7 bases had no gene match. The germline V gene has CDR1 GTSNPN and CDR2 SVGIG (reference sequence). The CDR3 DNA reads as TGTGCCTGGAGTATAAACAGGGGTGTTGGAAACACCATATATTTT. Translation: CAWSINRGVGNTIYF.

The rearrangement joins TRBV7-2 to TRBJ1-3; D possibly corresponds to TRBD1 (6 bases). This CDR3 is 15 amino acids long. Germline lookup yields CDR1 SGHTA and CDR2 FQGNSA. The germline V and J ends were trimmed by 2 bases and 2 bases, with 10 bases remaining between them. The chain's CDR3 is CASSLTGSAGNTIYF. In nucleotides, the CDR3 is TGTGCCAGCAGCTTAACAGGGTCAGCTGGAAACACCATATATTTT.

This chain connects TRBV6-2 or TRBV6-3 to TRBJ1-2; TRBD1 matches at 7 bases. The germline gives CDR1 MNHEY, CDR2 SVGEGT. The junction had 4 bases not matched to a gene; V was cut back by 1 base and J by 2 bases. The length of the CDR3 is 15 residues. This CDR3 is CASSYWEGANYGYTF. Written as DNA, the CDR3 is TGTGCCAGCAGTTACTGGGAGGGGGCAAACTATGGCTACACCTTC.